Below are 26 T cell receptor beta chains sequenced from a single sample in a study of blood T cell repertoires in COVID-19. Sequencing used immunoSEQ multiplex PCR; TCRdb keeps in-frame clones, though not all of them. This sample has under 50,000 clones, with 80% to 85% found just once. The material sequenced was peripheral blood. The receptors were sampled from a man in his 70s with acute or convalescent COVID-19.

V is TRBV5-6 and J is TRBJ2-1; D unclear. V was pared by 4 bases and J by 4 bases, with 12 bases between. The CDR3 sequence is 14 residues long. Germline lookup yields CDR1 SGHDT and CDR2 YYEEEE. CDR3 region: CASSPPLAYNEQFF. The CDR3, as DNA: TGTGCCAGCAGCCCTCCACTCGCTTACAATGAGCAGTTCTTC.

V gene TRBV6-5 combines with J gene TRBJ1-1, with a weak D call TRBD1 (6 bases). The germline V gene encodes CDR1 MNHEY and CDR2 SVGAGI. The CDR3 is 14 residues long. V lost 7 bases and J 4 bases, leaving 16 bases between the germline ends. The CDR3 sequence is CASTITGSGTEAFF. The CDR3 nucleotides read TGTGCCAGCACAATCACAGGGAGCGGCACTGAAGCTTTCTTT.

This chain connects TRBV7-2 to TRBJ2-3; 10 nucleotides line up with TRBD2. This CDR3 spans 16 amino acids. Germline V gene data show CDR1 as SGHTA and CDR2 as FQGNSA. Trimming at V came to 3 bases and at J to 8 bases, leaving 11 bases not matched to a gene. CDR3 in DNA: TGTGCCAGCAGCTTCGAAGCGGGGGGGCCGAGGCCTACGCAGTATTTT. This codes for CASSFEAGGPRPTQYF.

This clone was seen a handful of times. V is TRBV3-1 (or the pseudogene TRBV3-2) and J is TRBJ2-7; the match to TRBD1 covers 7 bases. Germline lookup yields CDR1 LGHDT and CDR2 YNNKEL (reference sequence). The junction had 10 bases not matched to a gene; V was cut back by 5 bases and J by 0 bases. The CDR3 length is 16 residues. The CDR3 DNA is TGTGCCAGCAGCGATGTAGGGGGCCAGGGCTCCTACGAGCAGTACTTC. Protein sequence: CASSDVGGQGSYEQYF.

The V and J genes are TRBV14 and TRBJ1-2; D is unresolved. The CDR3 has 16 amino acids. V was shortened by 0 bases and J by 1 base, with 12 bases between the two germline ends. Germline CDR1 and CDR2: SGHDN and FVKESK. CDR3 nucleotide sequence: TGTGCCAGCAGCCAAGATAAAGGCGGGTTTAACTATGGCTACACCTTC. It translates to CASSQDKGGFNYGYTF.

V and J are TRBV12-3 or TRBV12-4 and TRBJ2-5, with D tentatively TRBD1 (5 bases). The V gene lost 3 bases and the J gene lost 5 bases, with 10 bases spanning the gap. The CDR3 length is 13 residues. CDR3 amino acids: CASSFGQGETQYF. Written as DNA, the CDR3 is TGTGCCAGCAGTTTTGGCCAGGGTGAGACCCAGTACTTC.

V and J are TRBV28 and TRBJ2-7, with 10 bases lining up with TRBD2. V shed 5 bases and J 0 bases; nucleotides not matched to a gene: 4. In germline, CDR1 is MDHEN, CDR2 SYDVKM. The CDR3 extends over 15 amino acids. Here the CDR3 reads CASSLSSGSSYEQYF. Here the CDR3 DNA reads TGTGCCAGCAGTCTCTCTAGCGGGAGCTCCTACGAGCAGTACTTC. The full variable domain, completed using reference TRBV28 and TRBJ2-7, is DVKVTQSSRYLVKRTGEKVFLECVQDMDHENMFWYRQDPGLGLRLIYFSYDVKMKEKGDIPEGYSVSREKKERFSLILESASTNQTSMYLCASSLSSGSSYEQYFGPGTRLTVT.

This clone was picked up one time. The J gene is TRBJ2-1, the V gene TRBV7-7, with 12 positions matching TRBD2. J was trimmed by 7 bases and V by 5 bases; bases with no gene match: 9. The CDR3 sequence is 16 residues long. In germline, CDR1 is SSHAT, CDR2 FNYEAQ (reference sequence). The CDR3 DNA is TGTGCCAGCAGCGCCAATCTAGCGGGAGGGCCAAATGAGCAGTTCTTC. It codes for CASSANLAGGPNEQFF. Full variable domain (outside the CDR3, taken from reference TRBV7-7 and TRBJ2-1): GAGVSQSPRYKVTKRGQDVTLRCDPISSHATLYWYQQALGQGPEFLTYFNYEAQPDKSGLPSDRFSAERPEGSISTLTIQRTEQRDSAMYRCASSANLAGGPNEQFFGPGTRLTVL.

This chain links TRBV2 with TRBJ2-7, with 10 bases fitting TRBD1. V dropped 3 bases and J dropped 2; count of bases not matched to a gene: 1. Germline CDR1 and CDR2: SNHLY and FYNNEI. This CDR3 contains 14 residues. In nucleotides, the CDR3 is TGTGCCAGCAGTGATGGGACAGGGGCCTACGAGCAGTACTTC. Translating it yields CASSDGTGAYEQYF.

This clone was recorded only once. This chain uses TRBV14 with TRBJ1-1; D is possibly TRBD1 (5 bases). V lost 3 bases, J lost 5 bases, and 13 bases lay in between. The CDR3 extends over 14 amino acids. The germline V gene encodes CDR1 SGHDN and CDR2 FVKESK. CDR3 nucleotide sequence: TGTGCCAGCAGCCACAGCCGGGGGGGGACTGAAGCTTTCTTT. It specifies CASSHSRGGTEAFF.

The chain has TRBV19 and TRBJ2-2; a weak D match, TRBD2 (6 bases). Trimming cost V 8 bases and J 7 bases, with 14 bases left between them. The CDR3 consists of 13 residues. Germline V lookup: CDR1 LNHDA, CDR2 SQIVND (reference sequence). As DNA, the CDR3 is TGTGCCAGTCAAGTAGGAGGGGACGGGGAGCTGTTTTTT. Residues: CASQVGGDGELFF.

V and J are TRBV5-1 and TRBJ1-3; 9 nucleotides match TRBD1. V dropped 2 bases and J dropped 5; count of bases not matched to a gene: 8. This CDR3 is 16 amino acids long. The germline CDR1 and CDR2 sequences are SGHRS and YFSETQ. In DNA, the CDR3 is TGCGCCAGCAGCTTCGCCGGGACAGGGAGAAGAAACACCATATATTTT. It codes for CASSFAGTGRRNTIYF.

The chain recombines TRBV7-3 with TRBJ2-1; 7 bases align to TRBD2. From germline, CDR1 is SGHTA and CDR2 FQGTGA. The length of the CDR3 is 16 residues. The junction had 3 bases not matched to a gene; V was cut back by 1 base and J by 0 bases. This chain's CDR3 is CASSLNGGSSYNEQFF. Written as DNA, the CDR3 is TGTGCCAGCAGCTTAAACGGCGGGAGCTCCTACAATGAGCAGTTCTTC.

In this sample, this clone turned up once. V usage is TRBV5-6 and J usage is TRBJ2-7, with D perhaps matching TRBD1 (6 bases). This CDR3 has 14 residues. V gave up 0 bases and J gave up 3 bases, with 10 bases separating them. Germline V gene data show CDR1 as SGHDT and CDR2 as YYEEEE. The CDR3: CASSLDRASYEQYF. Here the CDR3 DNA reads TGTGCCAGCAGCTTGGACAGGGCCAGCTACGAGCAGTACTTC.

V gene TRBV2 combines with J gene TRBJ1-6; the D is unclear. V was pared by 5 bases and J by 14 bases, with 10 bases between. The CDR3 sequence is 11 residues long. Germline V gives CDR1 SNHLY, CDR2 FYNNEI. The DNA of the CDR3 is TGTGCCAGCAGTCTTGAGATAACCCTCCACTTT. Translation: CASSLEITLHF.

The rearrangement joins TRBV30 to TRBJ2-1; 8 bases agree with TRBD1. V gave up 3 bases and J gave up 9 bases; unmatched junction bases: 10. Per germline, CDR1 GTSNPN and CDR2 SVGIG (reference sequence). The CDR3 sequence is 14 residues long. CDR3 amino acids: CAWRARGPHGEQFF. Written as DNA, the CDR3 is TGTGCCTGGAGGGCCAGGGGGCCTCACGGTGAGCAGTTCTTC.

The chain employs TRBV2 and TRBJ2-1, with 10 bases matching TRBD2. The J segment lost 3 bases and the V segment lost 4 bases, leaving 12 bases of the junction unmatched. The germline CDR1 and CDR2 sequences are SNHLY and FYNNEI. The CDR3 covers 18 residues. The CDR3 sequence is CASSVGSGRPMRYNEQFF. Written as DNA, the CDR3 is TGTGCCAGCAGTGTTGGTAGCGGGAGGCCTATGCGCTACAATGAGCAGTTCTTC.

J is TRBJ1-2 and V is TRBV12-3 or TRBV12-4; D is uncertain. The CDR3 has 12 residues. V lost 2 bases to trimming and J lost 8 bases, with 9 bases between them. DNA of the CDR3: TGTGCCAGCAGTTTATCCCAGCGGGGCTACACCTTC. It specifies CASSLSQRGYTF.

The chain uses TRBV6-5 and TRBJ2-3; 10 bases are a match to TRBD2. Trimming cost V 8 bases and J 5 bases; bases outside gene matches: 7. CDR3 length: 14 residues. Per the germline V gene, CDR1 is MNHEY and CDR2 is SVGAGI. The CDR3 here is CASRDSGGLDTQYF. The CDR3 DNA reads TGTGCCAGCCGGGATAGCGGGGGGTTAGATACGCAGTATTTT.

The rearrangement joins TRBV7-8 to TRBJ2-5; D may correspond to TRBD1 or TRBD2 (7 bases each). Between the trimmed V and J ends, which lost 5 bases and 5 bases, there was a span of 15 bases. The CDR3 extends over 14 amino acids. The germline CDR1 and CDR2 sequences are SGHVS and FQNEAQ. In DNA, the CDR3 is TGTGCCAGCAGCCAGGGGGGGTCGGGGGAGACCCAGTACTTC. This codes for CASSQGGSGETQYF.

Only a few counts were recorded for this clone. The rearrangement links TRBV6-5 to TRBJ1-2; the D gene is possibly TRBD1 (5 bases). The CDR3 loop spans 13 amino acids. Between the trimmed V and J ends, which lost 6 bases and 6 bases, there was a span of 14 bases. Germline V lookup: CDR1 MNHEY, CDR2 SVGAGI. Here the CDR3 DNA reads TGTGCCAGCAGACACAACCCGGGGGATGGCTACACCTTC. Residues: CASRHNPGDGYTF.

This clone has only one observation. V gene TRBV7-2 combines with J gene TRBJ1-1; the match to TRBD1 covers 7 bases. Trimming cost V 4 bases and J 6 bases; bases outside gene matches: 8. CDR1 is SGHTA and CDR2 is FQGNSA in the germline V gene. This CDR3 is 14 amino acids long. CDR3 region: CASSSRLQGAEAFF. The CDR3 region has the DNA TGTGCCAGCAGCTCCCGTCTTCAGGGGGCTGAAGCTTTCTTT.

This rearrangement joins TRBV5-1 to TRBJ2-3; 10 nucleotides align to TRBD2. Germline V gives CDR1 SGHRS, CDR2 YFSETQ. The CDR3 runs 15 residues. With 5 bases clipped from V and 1 base from J, the junction kept 4 bases outside the gene matches. The CDR3 protein is CASRPGTSGTDTQYF. CDR3 bases: TGCGCCAGCAGGCCCGGGACTAGCGGCACAGATACGCAGTATTTT.

This chain connects TRBV2 to TRBJ2-1, with 13 nucleotides matching TRBD2. Germline trimming cut 6 bases from V and 9 bases from J; bases unmatched to any gene: 8. CDR1 and CDR2 from the germline V gene are SNHLY and FYNNEI. The CDR3 runs 15 residues. CDR3 in DNA: TGTGCCAGCAGCGAACTAGCGGGAGGGCCCGGTGAGCAGTTCTTC. Protein product: CASSELAGGPGEQFF.

The J gene is TRBJ2-7, the V gene TRBV19; 8 nucleotides agree with TRBD2. V was clipped by 5 bases and J by 3 bases; unmatched bases: 3. This CDR3 comprises 13 residues. Germline CDR1 LNHDA, CDR2 SQIVND (reference sequence). The CDR3 DNA is TGTGCCAGTAGTTTCCGGGAGGGCTACGAGCAGTACTTC. Residues: CASSFREGYEQYF.

The V gene is TRBV9, the J gene TRBJ1-4; D remains ambiguous. CDR1 and CDR2 (germline): SGDLS, YYNGEE. Trimming left V 1 base short and J 2 bases short, with 9 bases between. The CDR3 spans 15 residues. CDR3 nucleotide sequence: TGTGCCAGCAGCGTAAGGGAGGGCACTAATGAAAAACTGTTTTTT. It is translated as CASSVREGTNEKLFF.